This T cell receptor (beta chain) comes out of a study of cytomegalovirus exposure and HLA in healthy donors. The study's findings and limits: Most TCR sequences were uncommon, yet certain public TCRs appeared in many donors. The Asian-associated ancestry cluster reportedly had fewer N-insertions than the 666-donor mean in a later analysis. Excluded: some indistinguishable V segments such as TRBV6-2 and TRBV6-3. A missense DCLRE1C variant was associated with V- and J-gene trimming of TCR beta chains in a later analysis, and an independent cohort replicated the association.

As concerns this clone: Its specificity is not known.

Primers: 60 Vbeta forward and 13 Jbeta reverse. Produced via immunoSEQ multiplex PCR; TCRdb's table is partial and in-frame only. The sample has just over 150,000 clones, over 75% seen once. From germline, CDR1 is SGHRS and CDR2 YFSETQ. Trimming pared 0 bases from V and 0 bases from J, leaving 9 bases between. CDR3 length: 15 residues. The sample consisted of PBMCs. The J gene is TRBJ1-2, the V gene TRBV5-1; D gene uncertain. The receptor was isolated from a woman under 40 in good health and CMV-seronegative. The CDR3 reads CASSLGQTTNYGYTF. In DNA, the CDR3 is TGCGCCAGCAGCTTGGGCCAGACTACTAACTATGGCTACACCTTC.